The present T cell receptor beta chain was sequenced within a study of cytomegalovirus exposure and HLA in healthy donors. Points from the study as a whole: Being indistinguishable, some V segments were excluded, TRBV6-2 and TRBV6-3 among them. Rarity held for most TCR sequences, but there were some public TCRs that occurred in many donors. The listing of fewer than 200 TCR beta chains classed them as cytomegalovirus-associated. TCR beta sequences numbering fewer than 20,000 were associated with HLA alleles at 0.05 false discovery rate in a later analysis.

Of note for this clone: Its antigen is not known.

With 60 Vbeta and 13 Jbeta primers, the PCR was carried out. Clones were read by immunoSEQ multiplex PCR, and TCRdb kept only the in-frame ones, dropping some. The profile shows 150,000 to 200,000 clones, approximately 72% of them singletons. V was clipped by 2 bases and J by 7 bases; unmatched bases: 16. From germline, CDR1 is WSHSY and CDR2 SAAADI. The CDR3 runs to 17 residues. This sequence originates from a female donor in good health and CMV-seronegative. The specimen sequenced was PBMCs. The chain joins TRBV10-2 to TRBJ2-5; 7 bases fit TRBD2. The CDR3 DNA sequence: TGCGCCAGCAGTGAGCCTACTAGCGCCCTAGGGAAAGCGACCCAGTACTTC. Translated: CASSEPTSALGKATQYF.